This T cell receptor (beta chain) was profiled in a study of shared clonotypes between healthy human individuals. General study findings and limits: Non-shared clonotypes showed lower generation probabilities than clonotypes common to all four donors.

Measured with immunoSEQ multiplex PCR; TCRdb has only the in-frame clones, and not every one. Found here are approximately 640,000 clones, more than 70% of them singletons; the top ten hold approximately 2%. This CDR3 region has 12 residues. Per germline, CDR1 GTSNPN and CDR2 SVGIG (reference sequence). The V gene end was trimmed by 6 bases and the J gene end by 7 bases; junction bases not matched to a gene: 2. About this clone: What it binds is unknown.

The chain is built from TRBV30 and TRBJ1-4, with 10 positions matching TRBD1. The clonotype comes from a woman in her 30s in good health. The sequenced material came from memory CD4+ T cells sorted from blood. Specified subset: CD45RA-negative fraction. CDR3 DNA sequence: TGTGCCTGCGGGACAGGGGTTGAAAAACTGTTTTTT. Translation gives CACGTGVEKLFF.